This is a list of T cell receptor beta chains from one sample in a study of blood T cell repertoires in COVID-19. Clones were sequenced by immunoSEQ multiplex PCR, and TCRdb holds only the in-frame ones, with some missing. This table holds under 40,000 clones, around 87% found once. Sequenced sample: peripheral blood. The receptors come from a man aged 55 to 70 with active COVID-19. The CDR3 runs from the conserved cysteine through the conserved F or W. The order of the fields is J gene, V gene, clone size, D gene, CDR3 DNA, CDR3 protein. A D gene is named only where the DNA matches it firmly. Not every row has a clone size; where given, it reads once, few, many or a size class.

>TRBJ1-1|TRBV28|.|TRBD1
TGTGCCAGCAGTCTGATCCCCGGGACAGTGCTGAACACTGAAGCTTTCTTT
CASSLIPGTVLNTEAFF
>TRBJ1-5|TRBV6-5|.|TRBD1
TGTGCCAGCAGAACGGGACAGGCAGGTCAGCCCCAGCATTTT
CASRTGQAGQPQHF
>TRBJ2-1|TRBV28|.|.
TGTGCCAGCAGTTTAGGGCCCTCCTACAATGAGCAGTTCTTC
CASSLGPSYNEQFF
>TRBJ1-4|TRBV4-1|.|.
TGCGCCAGCAGCCGGATAGGGGGGGGAAGAGATGAAAAACTGTTTTTT
CASSRIGGGRDEKLFF
>TRBJ2-5|TRBV29-1|.|.
TGCAGCGTCCGGGACTCCCAAGAGACCCAGTACTTC
CSVRDSQETQYF
>TRBJ1-4|TRBV14|.|TRBD1
TGTGCCAGCAGCCCCCGCCTACAGGGGGGTGAAAAACTGTTTTTT
CASSPRLQGGEKLFF
>TRBJ2-1|TRBV28|.|.
TGTGCCAGCAGTCCACTACTGAAGAGGGGGACAAGGGCTTACAATGAGCAGTTCTTC
CASSPLLKRGTRAYNEQFF
>TRBJ2-7|TRBV5-4|once|TRBD2
TGTGCCAGCAGCTTCGGACTAGGGAGGAACGAGCAGTACTTC
CASSFGLGRNEQYF
>TRBJ2-2|TRBV15|once|.
TGTGCCACCAGCGGGGTAGCAGGGTTCGCCGGGGAGCTGTTTTTT
CATSGVAGFAGELFF
>TRBJ2-1|TRBV9|.|TRBD2
TGTGCCAGCAGCGTAGGAAGCGGGGGGGCCAATGAGCAGTTCTTC
CASSVGSGGANEQFF
>TRBJ2-3|TRBV9|once|.
TGTGCCAGCAGTGGAATCGGGACTAGCACAGATACGCAGTATTTT
CASSGIGTSTDTQYF
>TRBJ2-5|TRBV9|.|TRBD2
TGTGCCAGCAGCGTTACAGGCGGGGGAGGAGAGACCCAGTACTTC
CASSVTGGGGETQYF
>TRBJ2-7|TRBV5-4|.|.
TGTGCCAGCAGCGCAGACACGCACTACGAGCAGTACTTC
CASSADTHYEQYF
>TRBJ1-1|TRBV6-2/TRBV6-3|few|TRBD1
TGTGCCAGCAGTTACCTGATGGGACAGGGACTGAACACTGAAGCTTTCTTT
CASSYLMGQGLNTEAFF
>TRBJ2-1|TRBV10-3|.|.
TGTGCCATCAGTGACCCAGGTCCCAATGAGCAGTTCTTC
CAISDPGPNEQFF
>TRBJ2-7|TRBV6-5|.|.
TGTGCCAGCTCTCCGAGGTCCGGGACAACCTACGAGCAGTACTTC
CASSPRSGTTYEQYF
>TRBJ2-1|TRBV4-2|.|.
TGTGCCAGCAGAAATGACTACACCAATGAGCAGTTCTTC
CASRNDYTNEQFF
>TRBJ2-5|TRBV11-3|.|.
TGTGCCAGCAGCTTAGGGCCCCTACAGGGTAAAGAGACCCAGTACTTC
CASSLGPLQGKETQYF
>TRBJ1-1|TRBV7-9|.|TRBD1
TGTGCCAGCAGCTTAGCAGGGGACAGGGACACTGAAGCTTTCTTT
CASSLAGDRDTEAFF
>TRBJ2-1|TRBV7-6|.|.
TGTGCCAGCAGCTTAGTAGGGGGGGGGCTCAATGAGCAGTTCTTC
CASSLVGGGLNEQFF
>TRBJ1-2|TRBV13|.|.
TGTGCCAGCAGCTTAGGAGTGGCTTTTTATGGCTACACCTTC
CASSLGVAFYGYTF
>TRBJ2-3|TRBV11-2|.|.
TGTGCCAGCAGCTTCCTCAGCCCCGGGACTGGGGGGAATACGCAGTATTTT
CASSFLSPGTGGNTQYF
>TRBJ1-1|TRBV7-8|.|TRBD1
TGTGCCAGCAGCTTAGTCCAGGGGGGCACTGAAGCTTTCTTT
CASSLVQGGTEAFF
>TRBJ1-2|TRBV9|.|.
TGTGCCAGCACCCGGGGGGGAAATGGCTACACCTTC
CASTRGGNGYTF
>TRBJ1-2|TRBV6-4|.|.
TGTGCCAGCAGTGGGGGGACACACTATGGCTACACCTTC
CASSGGTHYGYTF
>TRBJ1-4|TRBV5-8|.|TRBD1
TGTGCCAGCAGAGACAGGGGAATGGGAAAACTGTTTTTT
CASRDRGMGKLFF
>TRBJ2-3|TRBV5-1|.|.
TGCGCCAGCAGCTTGCTAGGTTTCTCCACAGATACGCAGTATTTT
CASSLLGFSTDTQYF
>TRBJ1-5|TRBV30|.|.
TGTGCCTGGGGTCGGGGGGAGGATCAGCCCCAGCATTTT
CAWGRGEDQPQHF
>TRBJ2-2|TRBV7-2|.|.
TGTGCCAGCAGCCGTCACAGGGTAACCGGGGAGCTGTTTTTT
CASSRHRVTGELFF
>TRBJ1-2|TRBV19|.|TRBD1
TGTGCCAGTAGTGTACCGGGACAGGGAGGCTACACCTTC
CASSVPGQGGYTF
>TRBJ1-2|TRBV19|.|.
TGTGCCAGTAGTACCGGCGGGGGAAACTATGGCTACACCTTC
CASSTGGGNYGYTF
>TRBJ2-5|TRBV12-3/TRBV12-4|few|.
TGTGCCAGCAGTTTTGGTTCTAAAGAGACCCAGTACTTC
CASSFGSKETQYF
>TRBJ2-7|TRBV18|.|.
TGTGCCAGCTCACTCGCGGACAGTGTGGGCTACGAGCAGTACTTC
CASSLADSVGYEQYF
>TRBJ2-7|TRBV3-1/TRBV3-2|.|.
TGTGCCAGCAGCCACAGCCAGGGCTCCACCGGGCACGAGCAGTACTTC
CASSHSQGSTGHEQYF
>TRBJ2-7|TRBV7-3|few|.
TGTGCCAGCAGCTTAGGGGCGCCTTTCTACGAGCAGTACTTC
CASSLGAPFYEQYF
>TRBJ1-2|TRBV24-1|.|.
TGTGCCACCAGTTCGGGGGGGCACTATGGCTACACCTTC
CATSSGGHYGYTF
>TRBJ2-7|TRBV7-2|.|.
TGTGCCAGCAGCTTATACAGGGTCAACGAGCAGTACTTC
CASSLYRVNEQYF
>TRBJ2-3|TRBV2|once|TRBD2
TGTGCCAGCCCGAGTGGGAGCGGGGGCCCTACGCAGTATTTT
CASPSGSGGPTQYF
>TRBJ1-3|TRBV18|.|TRBD1
TGTGCCAGCTCACCGGTGAAAGGGGGCATCTCTGGAAACACCATATATTTT
CASSPVKGGISGNTIYF
>TRBJ2-7|TRBV7-2|.|.
TGTGCCAGCAGCTTAGCTCCCCCGAGCTCCTACGAGCAGTACTTC
CASSLAPPSSYEQYF
>TRBJ1-5|TRBV12-5|.|TRBD1
TGTGCTAGTGGCCTTGGACAGGGCCTCAATCAGCCCCAGCATTTT
CASGLGQGLNQPQHF
>TRBJ2-1|TRBV7-2|.|.
TGTGCCAGCAGGGCCAGGGGGAGGAATGAGCAGTTCTTC
CASRARGRNEQFF
>TRBJ1-4|TRBV4-1|.|TRBD1
TGCGCCAGCAGCCTGACAGGGAGTGAAAAACTGTTTTTT
CASSLTGSEKLFF
>TRBJ1-3|TRBV7-8|.|.
TGTGCCAGCGGGGGGGCTGCCCCTGGAAACACCATATATTTT
CASGGAAPGNTIYF
>TRBJ2-5|TRBV11-2|.|TRBD2
TGTGCCAGCAGCTTAGATTTGATCCTAGCGGGGGTCACGGGGAGAGAGACCCAGTACTTC
CASSLDLILAGVTGRETQYF
>TRBJ2-2|TRBV19|.|.
TGTGCCAGTAGTTCGGCAGGGGGGACCGGGGAGCTGTTTTTT
CASSSAGGTGELFF
>TRBJ1-3|TRBV5-1|.|.
TGCGCCAGCAGCATGAATACGGGTTACTCTGGAAACACCATATATTTT
CASSMNTGYSGNTIYF
>TRBJ1-4|TRBV11-2|.|.
TGTGCCAGCACCTCAATGGGAGGGGCTAATGAAAAACTGTTTTTT
CASTSMGGANEKLFF
>TRBJ2-7|TRBV27|once|TRBD1
TGTGCCAGCAGTTGGGACAGGCAGTCCGAGCAGTACTTC
CASSWDRQSEQYF
>TRBJ2-3|TRBV27|.|TRBD2
TGTGCCAGCAGTTTACTTGGGAGCGGGGGGGCAGATACGCAGTATTTT
CASSLLGSGGADTQYF
>TRBJ1-2|TRBV25-1|.|.
TGTGCCAGCACACCGGGCGGGGGGCACCTTGGCTACACCTTC
CASTPGGGHLGYTF
>TRBJ1-3|TRBV6-5|.|TRBD1
TGTGCCAGCAGCCGGGGACAGAGCTCTGGAAACACCATATATTTT
CASSRGQSSGNTIYF
>TRBJ1-2|TRBV5-1|.|TRBD1
TGCGCCAGCAGACAGGGGGCCGACGCTGGCTACACCTTC
CASRQGADAGYTF
>TRBJ2-2|TRBV27|.|.
TGTGCCAGCAGTTTACGCCCGACCTCTAGCAAGGGGGACACCGGGGAGCTGTTTTTT
CASSLRPTSSKGDTGELFF
>TRBJ2-1|TRBV5-1|.|TRBD1
TGCGCCACCTCGACAGGGGGGTCCTACAATGAGCAGTTCTTC
CATSTGGSYNEQFF
>TRBJ1-1|TRBV9|.|.
TGTGCCAGCGGCCAGGGGACGGGGAACACTGAAGCTTTCTTT
CASGQGTGNTEAFF
>TRBJ1-2|TRBV29-1|.|TRBD1
TGCAGCGTTGAGACAGGGGGCGGGGGCTACACCTTC
CSVETGGGGYTF
>TRBJ1-6|TRBV6-6|.|TRBD1
TGTGCCAGCAGCACAGGGGGCAATTCACCCCTCCACTTT
CASSTGGNSPLHF
>TRBJ2-7|TRBV11-2|.|.
TGTGCCAGCAGCATAAGAGGGCCAGGACAGCTCATCTACGAGCAGTACTTC
CASSIRGPGQLIYEQYF